Below, 22 T cell receptor beta chains from the same sample are listed, as sequenced in a study of OX40 agonist ivuxolimab in advanced cancers. Generated by immunoSEQ multiplex PCR, the TCRdb table keeps only in-frame clones and is missing some. The repertoire consists of 65,000 to 70,000 clones, with around 87% occurring once and the leading ten covering about 11%. The material was CD4+ or CD8+ T cells sorted from blood, obtained in a trial of the OX40 agonist ivuxolimab. Every receptor here comes from an adult with an advanced solid tumor such as melanoma, head and neck, liver or kidney cancer.

This sequence joins TRBV4-1 and TRBJ2-7, with D tentatively TRBD2 (6 bases). Trimming cost V 4 bases and J 4 bases, with 17 bases left between them. Looked up from germline, CDR1 is MGHRA and CDR2 is YSYEKL. The CDR3 loop spans 15 amino acids. CDR3 nucleotides: TGCGCCAGCAGCCTAGCCGGGACTCCAGGTTACGAGCAGTACTTC. Encoded protein: CASSLAGTPGYEQYF.

The count of this clone is one. V is TRBV10-3 and J is TRBJ2-1; D might be TRBD2 (5 bases). Looked up from germline, CDR1 is ENHRY and CDR2 is SYGVKD. The CDR3 covers 14 residues. Deletions cut 10 bases from V and 4 bases from J, with 17 bases between. Here the CDR3 reads CATLGQGSYNEQFF. As DNA, the CDR3 is TGTGCCACTCTAGGGCAAGGGAGTTACAATGAGCAGTTCTTC.

The chain combines TRBV6-6 with TRBJ2-5; D call uncertain. The CDR3 has 14 residues. V was pared by 4 bases and J by 0 bases, with 9 bases between. Looked up from germline, CDR1 is MNHNY and CDR2 is SVGAGI (reference sequence). The CDR3 DNA is TGTGCCAGCAGTTTGGTGGGGAACCAAGAGACCCAGTACTTC. This encodes CASSLVGNQETQYF.

The chain carries TRBV7-2 and TRBJ2-1, with D possibly TRBD2 on 6 matching bases. The V gene's germline CDR1 is SGHTA and CDR2 FQGNSA. This CDR3 contains 13 residues. The ends were cut back, 5 bases at V and 6 bases at J, with 11 bases in the middle. In DNA form, the CDR3 reads TGTGCCAGCAGCGTACTGCGGGGCAATGAGCAGTTCTTC. Amino acids: CASSVLRGNEQFF.

The V gene is TRBV6-5, the J gene TRBJ1-2; D is ambiguous. The CDR3 extends over 14 amino acids. The V gene lost 2 bases and the J gene lost 4 bases, with 11 bases spanning the gap. Germline lookup yields CDR1 MNHEY and CDR2 SVGAGI. DNA of the CDR3: TGTGCCAGCAGTTACAGGGCCTCAACCTATGGCTACACCTTC. Amino acids: CASSYRASTYGYTF.

This rearrangement joins TRBV15 to TRBJ2-6; 9 nucleotides line up with TRBD1. CDR1 and CDR2 (germline): LNHNV, YYDKDF (reference sequence). This CDR3 is 17 amino acids long. Unmatched junction bases numbered 3, after V lost 0 bases and J lost 3 bases. The CDR3 bases are TGTGCCACCAGCAGAGAACAGGGGGCTTATGGGGCCAACGTCCTGACTTTC. This sequence encodes CATSREQGAYGANVLTF.

V usage is TRBV29-1 and J usage is TRBJ2-2; TRBD1 aligns across 7 bases. The germline V gene encodes CDR1 SQVTM and CDR2 ANQGSEA. Trimming took 6 bases from V and 2 from J; bases not matched to a gene: 6. This CDR3 comprises 14 residues. The CDR3: CSVQGQTNTGELFF. CDR3 bases: TGCAGCGTGCAGGGACAGACCAACACCGGGGAGCTGTTTTTT.

The CDR3 sequence: CASSKDTYEQYF. The DNA of the CDR3 is TGTGCCAGCAGCAAGGACACCTACGAGCAGTACTTC. The chain employs TRBV7-9 and TRBJ2-7, with D possibly TRBD1 on 5 matching bases. Trimming shortened V by 5 bases and J by 2 bases, and 7 bases separated the two germline ends. The CDR3 extends over 12 amino acids. In germline, CDR1 is SEHNR, CDR2 FQNEAQ (reference sequence).

As DNA, the CDR3 is TGTGCCAGCAATCGCGCGGACATCCCCTACGAGCAGTACTTC. This encodes CASNRADIPYEQYF. V is TRBV27 and J is TRBJ2-7, with D possibly TRBD1 on 5 matching bases. V dropped 7 bases and J dropped 2 bases, with 15 bases sitting between them. This CDR3 comprises 14 residues. Germline-derived CDR1 and CDR2 are MNHEY and SMNVEV (reference sequence).

A note on this clone: The sample carries other DNA sequences with the same CDR3. This rearrangement joins TRBV7-2 to TRBJ2-1; 7 nucleotides align to TRBD1. Looked up from germline, CDR1 is SGHTA and CDR2 is FQGNSA. With 5 bases clipped from V and 4 bases from J, the junction kept 2 bases outside the gene matches. CDR3 size: 13 residues. CDR3 sequence reads: CASSRDSYNEQFF. The CDR3 region has the DNA TGTGCCAGCAGCCGGGACAGTTACAATGAGCAGTTCTTC.

This clone was seen only a few times. This chain uses TRBV20-1 with TRBJ1-1; 8 nucleotides align to TRBD1. The CDR3 has 11 residues. Trimming at V came to 5 bases and at J to 12 bases, leaving 8 bases not matched to a gene. Germline V gene lookup returns CDR1 DFQATT and CDR2 SNEGSKA (reference sequence). The CDR3 bases are TGCAGTGCTTTCTTGCAGGGGGCAACTTTCTTT. Its translation: CSAFLQGATFF.

This chain uses TRBV9 with TRBJ2-3; TRBD2 is a possible D gene (6 bases). The CDR3 runs 15 residues. From germline, CDR1 is SGDLS and CDR2 YYNGEE. The V and J ends lost 0 bases and 5 bases respectively, with 13 bases between them. The CDR3 spells CASSVGGTRGDTQYF. The CDR3 nucleotides are TGTGCCAGCAGCGTAGGGGGAACGCGGGGAGATACGCAGTATTTT.

The rearrangement links TRBV7-2 to TRBJ1-2, with D unresolved. The length of the CDR3 is 13 residues. Per the germline V gene, CDR1 is SGHTA and CDR2 is FQGNSA. V was pared by 2 bases and J by 5 bases, with 9 bases between. DNA of the CDR3: TGTGCCAGCAGCTTAAGACCGGAGTATGGCTACACCTTC. Its protein is CASSLRPEYGYTF.

The chain uses TRBV27 and TRBJ1-2; possibly TRBD1 for D (6 bases). Germline loops: CDR1 MNHEY, CDR2 SMNVEV (reference sequence). The CDR3 consists of 14 residues. Trimming cost V 6 bases and J 4 bases, with 15 bases left between them. The CDR3 DNA sequence: TGTGCCAGCAGCACAGGGCGACCCGGCTATGGCTACACCTTC. It yields the protein CASSTGRPGYGYTF.

CDR3 residues: CASSLGRTGKYF. CDR3 DNA sequence: TGTGCCAGCAGCTTAGGGAGGACAGGGAAATATTTT. The genes are TRBV11-3 and TRBJ2-3, with 8 bases identical to TRBD1. Per germline, CDR1 SGHNT and CDR2 YENEEA. The CDR3 is 12 amino acids. The V and J ends lost 1 base and 15 bases, in that order; junction bases with no gene match: 6. Full variable domain (missing parts from reference TRBV11-3 and TRBJ2-3): EAGVVQSPRYKIIEKKQPVAFWCNPISGHNTLYWYLQNLGQGPELLIRYENEEAVDDSQLPKDRFSAERLKGVDSTLKIQPAELGDSAVYLCASSLGRTGKYFGPGTRLTVL.

This chain connects TRBV11-3 to TRBJ1-1, with a possible D match to TRBD1 (5 bases). V was trimmed by 5 bases and J by 8 bases, leaving 15 bases between them. This CDR3 is built from 13 residues. Germline V gene data show CDR1 as SGHNT and CDR2 as YENEEA. CDR3 sequence: CASSERSGLEAFF. CDR3 nucleotides: TGTGCCAGCAGCGAGAGGTCGGGACTAGAAGCTTTCTTT.

The chain uses TRBV6-5 and TRBJ2-7, with a weak D call TRBD2 (5 bases). V dropped 8 bases and J dropped 2 bases, with 13 bases sitting between them. The germline V gene has CDR1 MNHEY and CDR2 SVGAGI. This CDR3 spans 13 amino acids. CDR3: CASCKSGTYEQYF. The CDR3 nucleotides are TGTGCCAGCTGTAAAAGCGGAACCTACGAGCAGTACTTC.

This rearrangement joins TRBV30 to TRBJ2-3; D gene unclear. Between the trimmed V and J ends, which lost 4 bases and 2 bases, there was a span of 4 bases. Germline CDR1 reads GTSNPN; CDR2 reads SVGIG (reference sequence). This CDR3 is built from 11 residues. CDR3 residues: CAWTNTDTQYF. CDR3 nucleotides: TGTGCCTGGACAAACACAGATACGCAGTATTTT.

V usage is TRBV19 and J usage is TRBJ1-4; TRBD1 agrees at 8 bases. The V gene's germline CDR1 is LNHDA and CDR2 SQIVND (reference sequence). Trimming took 5 bases from V and 10 from J; bases not matched to a gene: 15. The CDR3 spans 16 residues. The CDR3 sequence: CASSLLPGTGEVKLFF. The CDR3 coding sequence is TGTGCCAGTAGTCTTCTTCCCGGGACAGGAGAAGTAAAACTGTTTTTT.

The chain joins TRBV7-9 to TRBJ2-2; 7 bases map to TRBD2. V trimming: 4 bases; J trimming: 5 bases; junction bases outside the gene matches: 10. CDR1 SEHNR and CDR2 FQNEAQ come from the germline V gene (reference sequence). The CDR3 runs 16 residues. CDR3 loop: CASSSASGARTGELFF. The DNA for the CDR3 is TGTGCCAGCAGCTCGGCTAGCGGAGCTAGGACCGGGGAGCTGTTTTTT.

This sequence joins TRBV7-2 and TRBJ2-3; D is unresolved. The ends were cut back, 5 bases at V and 2 bases at J, with 11 bases in the middle. The CDR3 covers 14 residues. The germline V gene has CDR1 SGHTA and CDR2 FQGNSA. The CDR3 loop is CASSLVRNTDTQYF. The DNA for the CDR3 is TGTGCCAGCAGCCTAGTTAGGAACACAGATACGCAGTATTTT.

The V call is TRBV19, the J call TRBJ2-5; 7 bases agree with TRBD1. This CDR3 is 12 amino acids long. V was pared by 10 bases and J by 8 bases, with 10 bases of the junction left unmatched. Germline assignment: CDR1 LNHDA and CDR2 SQIVND (reference sequence). CDR3 DNA: TGTGCCACCGGAGCTCGGACAGGCACCCAGTACTTC. This encodes CATGARTGTQYF.